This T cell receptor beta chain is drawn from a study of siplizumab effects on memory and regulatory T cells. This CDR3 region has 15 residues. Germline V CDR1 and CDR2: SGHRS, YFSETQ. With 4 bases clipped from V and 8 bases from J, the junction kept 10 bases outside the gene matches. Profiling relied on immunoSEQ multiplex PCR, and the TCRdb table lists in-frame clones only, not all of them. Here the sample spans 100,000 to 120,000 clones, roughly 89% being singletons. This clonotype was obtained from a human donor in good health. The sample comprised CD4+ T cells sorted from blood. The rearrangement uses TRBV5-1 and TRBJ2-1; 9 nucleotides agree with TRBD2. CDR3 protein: CASSLSGGPLDEQFF. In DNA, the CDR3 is TGCGCCAGCAGCCTTAGCGGGGGCCCTTTGGATGAGCAGTTCTTC.